This is a list of T cell receptor beta chains from one sample in a study of blood T cell repertoires in COVID-19. Some clones are missing from TCRdb's copy, which holds only in-frame ones; the method was immunoSEQ multiplex PCR. The sample carries almost 250,000 clones, around 86% recorded once. Sequences were obtained from peripheral blood. These receptor sequences come from a woman at least 80 years old with COVID-19, enrolled during active disease. CDR3s include the opening cysteine and the closing phenylalanine or tryptophan.

v_gene,j_gene,CDR3aa
TRBV11-2,TRBJ1-6,CASSFRGEKNSPLHF
TRBV18,TRBJ1-1,CASSPQGNTEAFF
TRBV7-2,TRBJ2-3,CASSLAGQGATDTQYF
TRBV5-5,TRBJ1-1,CASSFTGSSPEAFF
TRBV5-4,TRBJ1-2,CASSLQGAVDNYGYTF
TRBV15,TRBJ1-4,CATSRVGTATNEKLFF
TRBV19,TRBJ2-3,CASSIESSVAQYF
TRBV20-1,TRBJ2-7,CSASPYSKPPYEQYF
TRBV15,TRBJ1-2,CATSRDTTGQRNYGYTF
TRBV11-2,TRBJ1-4,CASSFSGQGLFF
TRBV21-1,TRBJ2-1,CASSIREGSYNEQFF
TRBV30,TRBJ1-6,CAWILPGGIPQSPLHF
TRBV28,TRBJ2-2,CAAGGTGGFGELFF
TRBV5-8,TRBJ1-3,CASSPYLSSGNTIYF
TRBV6-1,TRBJ1-1,CASSEVGGNTEAFF
TRBV6-2/TRBV6-3,TRBJ1-1,CASSYVGSGTEAFF
TRBV9,TRBJ1-2,CASSGQFYGYTF
TRBV30,TRBJ1-3,CALEAGNTIYF
TRBV10-3,TRBJ1-1,CAIRPGTGNTEAFF
TRBV7-2,TRBJ1-2,CASSPQGSVGGYTF
TRBV29-1,TRBJ2-2,CSVVPGTGGADHRGAVF
TRBV24-1,TRBJ1-4,CATSSGQGFATNEKLFF
TRBV7-2,TRBJ2-3,CASSLVRASGGDTQYF
TRBV30,TRBJ2-5,CAWSGTAWETQYF
TRBV6-1,TRBJ2-2,CASSEGRAGELFF
TRBV3-1/TRBV3-2,TRBJ2-5,CASSVRQETQYF
TRBV5-1,TRBJ2-3,CASSPIAGVDTQYF
TRBV6-2/TRBV6-3,TRBJ2-7,CASSYPRTQNSYEQYF
TRBV9,TRBJ1-6,CASSPKAGWGSPLHF
TRBV7-9,TRBJ1-2,CASSFGQQDGYTF
TRBV7-9,TRBJ2-1,CASSFWGPENNEQFF
TRBV23-1,TRBJ1-3,CASSPGVSGNTIYF
TRBV6-1,TRBJ1-1,CASRLQGNTEAFF
TRBV20-1,TRBJ1-5,CSAGGGSGVGSNQPQHF
TRBV2,TRBJ1-6,CASRDSLSPLHF
TRBV10-3,TRBJ2-7,CANGQGKGEQYF
TRBV6-4,TRBJ1-1,CASREGGLRNTEAFF
TRBV27,TRBJ1-2,CASSLGQGDGYTF
TRBV11-2,TRBJ1-2,CASSASPRTGDGYTF
TRBV3-1/TRBV3-2,TRBJ1-2,CASGQFPTEANYGYTF
TRBV30,TRBJ1-3,CAWSVSGVGGNTIYF
TRBV5-4,TRBJ1-1,CASNAKTSTEAFF
TRBV10-3,TRBJ1-5,CAISEGAGNQPQHF
TRBV25-1,TRBJ1-5,CASSEAGRHQPQHF
TRBV11-2,TRBJ1-4,CASSLSRAATELFF
TRBV5-1,TRBJ2-2,CASIQGKLNANTGELFF
TRBV7-3,TRBJ1-1,CASSPQGNTEAFF
TRBV2,TRBJ2-2,CASSQSQSGGRELFF
TRBV7-9,TRBJ1-2,CASSFVGQGAGGYTF
TRBV7-9,TRBJ1-4,CASSPPDRGYEKLFF